These 17 T cell receptor beta chains originate from one sample sequenced in a study of blood T cells in healthy people across ages. The use of a sample-barcoded 5' primer and a J-beta primer mix characterized a second PCR of roughly 7 to 11 cycles. TCRdb re-derived calls from the 5' RACE reads in MiXCR, one entry per CDR3 protein. The sample includes roughly 720,000 distinct CDR3 sequences, about 48% of them seen just once. The sequenced sample was blood. The source of these receptors is a man older than 75 in good health.

The chain employs TRBV20-1 and TRBJ2-7, with TRBD1 matching 7 bases. The CDR3 spans 14 residues. The V gene's germline CDR1 is DFQATT and CDR2 SNEGSKA (reference sequence). After removal of 5 bases from V and 3 bases from J, the junction contained 10 bases not matched to a gene. The DNA for the CDR3 is TGCAGTGCTCCATACAGGGGAAAGGGCTACGAGCAGTACTTC. Encoded protein: CSAPYRGKGYEQYF.

V usage is TRBV29-1 and J usage is TRBJ1-2, with TRBD1 matching 7 bases. CDR3 size: 13 residues. After removal of 4 bases from V and 6 bases from J, the junction contained 8 bases not matched to a gene. Germline CDR1 is SQVTM and CDR2 is ANQGSEA. The CDR3 reads CSVGSPGTDGYTF. The CDR3 DNA reads as TGCAGCGTTGGCAGTCCAGGGACAGATGGCTACACCTTC.

This clonotype appeared a few times. CDR3 amino acids: CSAREGPSYNEQFF. The CDR3 nucleotides are TGCAGTGCTAGAGAGGGCCCGTCCTACAATGAGCAGTTCTTC. The chain combines TRBV20-1 with TRBJ2-1; D ambiguous. CDR1 DFQATT and CDR2 SNEGSKA come from the germline V gene (reference sequence). This CDR3 spans 14 amino acids. Trimming cost V 0 bases and J 1 base, with 7 bases left between them.

This clonotype was seen a single time. The chain employs TRBV6-5 and TRBJ1-4; D not resolved. V was clipped by 0 bases and J by 7 bases, with 24 bases between them. This CDR3 spans 19 amino acids. Germline V gene sequence: CDR1 MNHEY, CDR2 SVGAGI. DNA for the CDR3: TGTGCCAGCAGTTACTCTCCGATAGGCTACACTTCAACCGTTGAAAAACTGTTTTTT. Translated: CASSYSPIGYTSTVEKLFF.

This clonotype appeared a few times. The chain couples TRBV11-1 to TRBJ2-3; 9 positions agree with TRBD2. This CDR3 contains 16 residues. With V trimmed by 0 bases and J by 14 bases, 15 bases remained unmatched. Germline V gives CDR1 SGHAT, CDR2 FQDESV (reference sequence). Here the CDR3 reads CASSLAASGAGRYAYF. CDR3 DNA: TGTGCCAGCAGCTTAGCGGCTAGCGGGGCGGGCCGATACGCGTATTTT.

This clonotype came up many times. The rearrangement joins TRBV5-1 to TRBJ2-7; TRBD1 is a possible D gene (5 bases). Germline CDR1 reads SGHRS; CDR2 reads YFSETQ. With 0 bases removed from V and 3 bases from J, the gap between germline ends came to 7 bases. The CDR3 consists of 13 residues. CDR3: CASSLDDSYEQYF. DNA for the CDR3: TGCGCCAGCAGCTTGGATGACAGCTACGAGCAGTACTTC.

This chain connects TRBV6-1 to TRBJ1-1; weak D call: TRBD1 (5 bases). Germline V gene data show CDR1 as MNHNS and CDR2 as SASEGT. CDR3 length equals 14 residues. Trimming cost V 6 bases and J 2 bases, with 13 bases left between them. The CDR3 reads CASRAGTTNTEAFF. The CDR3 nucleotides read TGTGCCAGCAGAGCCGGGACGACAAACACTGAAGCTTTCTTT.

In this sample, this clonotype turned up once. This chain uses TRBV20-1 with TRBJ2-5, with D tentatively TRBD2 (6 bases). The CDR3 runs 16 residues. CDR1 and CDR2 (germline): DFQATT, SNEGSKA (reference sequence). V was pared by 0 bases and J by 11 bases, with 25 bases between. CDR3: CSARDGVAAEGWEQYF. In nucleotides, the CDR3 is TGCAGTGCTAGAGACGGAGTAGCGGCAGAAGGTTGGGAGCAGTACTTC.

This chain joins TRBV7-2 and TRBJ1-6; the match to TRBD1 covers 8 bases. The V and J ends lost 7 bases and 10 bases, in that order; junction bases with no gene match: 9. This CDR3 is 14 amino acids long. Germline lookup yields CDR1 SGHTA and CDR2 FQGNSA. The CDR3 nucleotides read TGTGCCAGCACTTTGGACAGGGCTATGTCACCCCTCCACTTT. Translated, it gives CASTLDRAMSPLHF. The whole variable domain, remainder taken from reference TRBV7-2 and TRBJ1-6, is GAGVSQSPSNKVTEKGKDVELRCDPISGHTALYWYRQSLGQGLEFLIYFQGNSAPDKSGLPSDRFSAERTGGSVSTLTIQRTQQEDSAVYLCASTLDRAMSPLHFGNGTRLTVT.

This clonotype appeared many times. This chain uses TRBV25-1 with TRBJ1-5; no definite D call. CDR1 is MGHDK and CDR2 is SYGVNS in the germline V gene. V was clipped by 6 bases and J by 5 bases, with 8 bases between them. This CDR3 region has 12 residues. As DNA, the CDR3 is TGTGCCAGCAGGTCTGAAGATCAGCCCCAGCATTTT. Its translation is CASRSEDQPQHF. Variable domain in full (rest from reference TRBV25-1 and TRBJ1-5): EADIYQTPRYLVIGTGKKITLECSQTMGHDKMYWYQQDPGMELHLIHYSYGVNSTEKGDLSSESTVSRIRTEHFPLTLESARPSHTSQYLCASRSEDQPQHFGDGTRLSIL.

This clonotype was recorded once. The chain has TRBV5-1 and TRBJ2-7; D remains unclear. This CDR3 is built from 15 residues. Trimming pared 0 bases from V and 0 bases from J, leaving 10 bases between. Germline V gene data show CDR1 as SGHRS and CDR2 as YFSETQ. Written as DNA, the CDR3 is TGCGCCAGCAGCTTGGAACCGCAATCCTCCTACGAGCAGTACTTC. Amino acid sequence: CASSLEPQSSYEQYF.

In this sample, this clonotype turned up a few times. The gene calls are TRBV7-2 and TRBJ1-5; D is undetermined. This CDR3 is 15 amino acids long. V lost 3 bases, J lost 2 bases, and 11 bases lay in between. Germline-derived CDR1 and CDR2 are SGHTA and FQGNSA. The CDR3 protein is CASSFAFRGNQPQHF. The CDR3 DNA reads TGTGCCAGCAGCTTTGCATTCCGGGGCAATCAGCCCCAGCATTTT.

The chain has TRBV5-1 and TRBJ2-6; either TRBD1 or TRBD2 may supply D (7 bases each). The ends were cut back, 0 bases at V and 1 base at J, with 14 bases in the middle. Germline CDR1 and CDR2: SGHRS and YFSETQ. This CDR3 is 18 amino acids long. DNA of the CDR3: TGCGCCAGCAGCTTGGTTGGGGGGGGACAGTCTGGGGCCAACGTCCTGACTTTC. Translated, it gives CASSLVGGGQSGANVLTF.

V usage is TRBV30 and J usage is TRBJ2-1; 11 bases map to TRBD2. Germline loops: CDR1 GTSNPN, CDR2 SVGIG (reference sequence). V shed 2 bases, J shed 13 bases, and the junction held 10 bases outside the gene matches. The CDR3 consists of 14 residues. The CDR3 sequence is CAWSPPGLAGYQFF. As DNA, the CDR3 is TGTGCCTGGAGTCCTCCTGGACTAGCGGGCTATCAGTTCTTC.

The chain couples TRBV7-2 to TRBJ2-3; TRBD1 agrees at 8 bases. Germline V gene sequence: CDR1 SGHTA, CDR2 FQGNSA. The CDR3 length is 15 residues. With 6 bases clipped from V and 14 bases from J, the junction kept 19 bases outside the gene matches. CDR3: CASRLRTGPARYAYF. The CDR3 DNA is TGTGCCAGCAGGCTCCGGACAGGGCCGGCCAGATACGCGTATTTT.

V is TRBV5-1 and J is TRBJ2-4; D is tentatively TRBD1 or TRBD2 (5 bases each). The J call could be wrong; TRBJ2-7 is a better fit for the DNA end. Germline V gives CDR1 SGHRS, CDR2 YFSETQ. The CDR3 runs to 12 residues. This CDR3 reads CASSFGTDEQYF. In DNA, the CDR3 is TGCGCCAGCAGCTTCGGGACCGACGAGCAGTACTTC.

This clonotype was seen only once. The chain has TRBV7-9 and TRBJ2-1; TRBD1 agrees at 8 bases. The germline V gene has CDR1 SEHNR and CDR2 FQNEAQ (reference sequence). V shed 6 bases and J 4 bases; nucleotides not matched to a gene: 11. This CDR3 has 16 residues. The CDR3 region has the DNA TGTGCCAGCAGGAAAGTGGCAGGGGGCGCATACAATGAGCAGTTCTTC. Translation: CASRKVAGGAYNEQFF.